This entry is about one T cell receptor (beta chain). The antigen is undetermined. The sample is drawn from a study of Ad26.COV2.S vaccination and SARS-CoV-2 variants. Study overall: Administration of Ad26.COV2.S was intramuscular, either once or twice 56 days apart.

Findings and limits, study-wide: For non-spike TCRs, breadth in vaccine recipients resembled that in placebo recipients. Substantial breadth was reported for post-vaccination spike-specific CD8+ and CD4+ T cells.

Treatment indicated: around 19 received Ad26.COV2.S at low or high dose, single or two shots; about 5 received placebo; per-sample allocation not given. The investigators took samples on day 63 after the first vaccine or placebo injection. Some clones are missing from TCRdb's copy, which holds only in-frame ones; the method was immunoSEQ multiplex PCR. This sample yields 440,000 or so clones, of which 90% are seen a single time; around 4.5% belongs to the top ten. The receptor's source is a person between 18 and 59 years old who received the Ad26.COV2.S COVID-19 vaccine or a placebo. The source material was peripheral blood, sampled in a trial of Ad26.COV2.S vaccine versus placebo.

The CDR3 protein is CASSYSGRADEQYF. The CDR3 nucleotides read TGTGCCAGCAGTTATAGCGGGAGGGCCGACGAGCAGTACTTC. The chain joins TRBV6-6 to TRBJ2-7; 11 bases fit TRBD2. Per the germline V gene, CDR1 is MNHNY and CDR2 is SVGAGI (reference sequence). The junction had 3 bases not matched to a gene; V was cut back by 3 bases and J by 5 bases. CDR3 length: 14 residues.